This passage covers 21 T cell receptor beta chains from one sample sequenced in a study of shared clonotypes between healthy human individuals (dated by TCRdb to the early 2020s). Library method: the immunoSEQ multiplex PCR assay. Here the immuneACCESS table is served through TCRdb, limited to in-frame sequences with V and J called. Missing clones are a known gap in these copies; in checked studies unresolved V genes cover under half, and the rest lacks a known reason. Present in this sample are 1.5 million to 2.5 million clones, just under 95% of which were seen just once. The ten largest clones capture 0.9% to 1.5% of the sample. CD8 naive samples consisted of CD45RO-negative cells that were positively selected for CCR7, yielding a CD45RA+CCR7+ population without TemRA cells. The sequenced sample was naive CD8+ T cells sorted from blood. Interpreted using the paper, the cell subset or site label stands for: CD45RA+CCR7+. Receptors originate from a man aged 18 to 30 in good health.

V and J are TRBV4-1 and TRBJ2-3; D possibly corresponds to TRBD1 (5 bases). Per the germline V gene, CDR1 is MGHRA and CDR2 is YSYEKL. Trimming cost V 2 bases and J 4 bases, with 13 bases left between them. The CDR3 loop spans 15 amino acids. CDR3 sequence (DNA): TGCGCCAGCAGCCAAAAACCAGGGTACCCAGATACGCAGTATTTT. Its protein is CASSQKPGYPDTQYF.

The V gene is TRBV11-2, the J gene TRBJ2-5; no clear D. This CDR3 comprises 15 residues. The germline V gene encodes CDR1 SGHAT and CDR2 FQNNGV. V was cut by 1 base and J by 5 bases, with 14 bases left in between. CDR3 residues: CASSLVVGLMETQYF. CDR3 nucleotide sequence: TGTGCCAGCAGCTTAGTAGTAGGGTTGATGGAGACCCAGTACTTC.

As to this clone: Other DNA sequences in this sample translate to the same CDR3. The chain joins TRBV7-9 to TRBJ2-7; D gene uncertain. Germline V gene sequence: CDR1 SEHNR, CDR2 FQNEAQ (reference sequence). This CDR3 has 10 amino acids. V was shortened by 6 bases and J by 2 bases, with 2 bases between the two germline ends. In DNA form, the CDR3 reads TGTGCCAGCAGTCCCTACGAGCAGTACTTC. This codes for CASSPYEQYF.

This clone was observed a few times. The sample contains more than one DNA sequence encoding this CDR3. V and J are TRBV5-4 and TRBJ2-5; unclear D gene. Looked up from germline, CDR1 is SGHNT and CDR2 is YYREEE (reference sequence). Trimming stripped 0 bases from V and 5 bases from J, with 8 bases between. The CDR3 has 13 amino acids. CDR3 protein: CASSLVSGETQYF. CDR3 coding DNA: TGTGCCAGCAGCTTGGTCTCCGGGGAGACCCAGTACTTC.

V and J are TRBV7-9 and TRBJ2-2, with unresolved D. Trimming took off 7 bases at V and 3 bases at J, with 6 bases between the two ends. Germline lookup yields CDR1 SEHNR and CDR2 FQNEAQ (reference sequence). The CDR3 runs to 12 residues. CDR3 protein: CASIGDTGELFF. The CDR3 bases are TGTGCCAGCATAGGCGACACCGGGGAGCTGTTTTTT. Complete variable domain (other parts from reference TRBV7-9 and TRBJ2-2): DTGVSQNPRHKITKRGQNVTFRCDPISEHNRLYWYRQTLGQGPEFLTYFQNEAQLEKSRLLSDRFSAERPKGSFSTLEIQRTEQGDSAMYLCASIGDTGELFFGEGSRLTVL.

V and J are TRBV10-3 and TRBJ2-7; D gene ambiguous. From germline, CDR1 is ENHRY and CDR2 SYGVKD. The CDR3 has 13 residues. V was shortened by 6 bases and J by 7 bases, with 16 bases between the two germline ends. The DNA for the CDR3 is TGTGCCATCAGGGACCCTCAGATTGGGGAGCAGTACTTC. It is translated as CAIRDPQIGEQYF.

This chain links TRBV5-3 with TRBJ2-3; D is ambiguous. TRBV5-3 is known as an ORF, though its function is uncertain. This CDR3 is 16 amino acids long. V dropped 2 bases and J dropped 1 base, with 14 bases sitting between them. CDR3 sequence: CARSFPRSRCTDTQYF. CDR3 sequence (DNA): TGTGCCAGAAGCTTCCCCCGGAGCAGGTGCACAGATACGCAGTATTTT.

The rearrangement links TRBV6-5 to TRBJ2-2, with D uncertain. The CDR3 length is 14 residues. Germline V gene lookup returns CDR1 MNHEY and CDR2 SVGAGI. Trimming took 2 bases from V and 6 from J, leaving 10 bases between them. The CDR3 nucleotides are TGTGCCAGCAGTTACCTATCTAGGCCCGGGGAGCTGTTTTTT. Translation: CASSYLSRPGELFF.

This chain uses TRBV28 with TRBJ1-2; tentatively, D is TRBD1 (6 bases). The CDR3 consists of 14 residues. Trimming took off 3 bases at V and 8 bases at J, with 16 bases between the two ends. Germline V gene sequence: CDR1 MDHEN, CDR2 SYDVKM. The CDR3 protein is CASSFWTVILGYTF. CDR3 DNA: TGTGCCAGCAGTTTTTGGACAGTGATTTTAGGCTACACCTTC.

The V and J genes are TRBV7-8 and TRBJ1-2; TRBD1 matches 8 bases. This CDR3 is built from 15 residues. V lost 4 bases and J lost 3; bases outside the gene matches: 7. From germline, CDR1 is SGHVS and CDR2 FQNEAQ. This CDR3 reads CASSSEDRGHYGYTF. The CDR3 DNA is TGTGCCAGCAGCTCAGAAGACAGGGGACACTATGGCTACACCTTC.

V is TRBV10-3 and J is TRBJ1-4; D unclear. This CDR3 has 11 amino acids. The germline gives CDR1 ENHRY, CDR2 SYGVKD. V was clipped by 11 bases and J by 12 bases, with 16 bases between them. DNA for the CDR3: TGTGCCTCCCAAGGAGGCGAGGAACTGTTTTTT. Its protein is CASQGGEELFF.

J is TRBJ2-1 and V is TRBV11-1, with 10 nucleotides matching TRBD2. CDR1 is SGHAT and CDR2 is FQDESV in the germline V gene (reference sequence). CDR3 length: 18 residues. J was trimmed by 3 bases and V by 5 bases; bases with no gene match: 13. Here the CDR3 reads CASSGWGLAGALYNEQFF. The DNA for the CDR3 is TGTGCCAGCAGCGGCTGGGGGCTAGCGGGGGCTCTCTACAATGAGCAGTTCTTC.

With respect to this clone: Other nucleotide sequences from this sample produce the same CDR3. The chain has TRBV9 and TRBJ2-3; D ambiguous. The germline V gene encodes CDR1 SGDLS and CDR2 YYNGEE. The CDR3 is 13 amino acids. V was cut by 5 bases and J by 3 bases, with 10 bases left in between. This CDR3 is CASSAWDTDTQYF. The CDR3 coding sequence is TGTGCCAGCAGTGCCTGGGATACAGATACGCAGTATTTT.

This chain connects TRBV7-8 to TRBJ2-2, with a possible D match to TRBD2 (6 bases). The CDR3 contains 17 residues. The V end lost 5 bases, the J end lost 3 bases, and 19 bases lay between the germline ends. Germline CDR1 reads SGHVS; CDR2 reads FQNEAQ. The CDR3 spells CASSDELARTDTGELFF. The CDR3 coding sequence is TGTGCCAGCAGCGACGAACTAGCACGCACGGACACCGGGGAGCTGTTTTTT. Full variable domain (rest looked up from reference TRBV7-8 and TRBJ2-2): GAGVSQSPRYKVAKRGQDVALRCDPISGHVSLFWYQQALGQGPEFLTYFQNEAQLDKSGLPSDRFFAERPEGSVSTLKIQRTQQEDSAVYLCASSDELARTDTGELFFGEGSRLTVL.

This clone was detected once. The chain is built from TRBV5-1 and TRBJ1-6; TRBD1 agrees at 10 bases. The CDR3 sequence is 19 residues long. Germline-derived CDR1 and CDR2 are SGHRS and YFSETQ. V lost 4 bases to trimming and J lost 6 bases; unmatched junction nucleotides: 16. CDR3 nucleotide sequence: TGCGCCAGCAGCCGAAAGGGACAGGGGAAGGCGGTTTTTAATTCACCCCTCCACTTT. Encoded protein: CASSRKGQGKAVFNSPLHF.

A note on this clone: This CDR3 is also generated by other DNA sequences in the sample. The J gene is TRBJ1-6, the V gene TRBV27; D remains ambiguous. Trimming took 0 bases from V and 0 from J, leaving 9 bases between them. Looked up from germline, CDR1 is MNHEY and CDR2 is SMNVEV (reference sequence). The CDR3 has 17 amino acids. The CDR3 loop reads CASSLSAESSYNSPLHF. The CDR3 DNA reads as TGTGCCAGCAGTTTATCCGCGGAAAGCTCCTATAATTCACCCCTCCACTTT.

J is TRBJ2-2 and V is TRBV6-5; D unresolved. The V gene lost 4 bases and the J gene lost 9 bases, with 9 bases spanning the gap. Germline V gene sequence: CDR1 MNHEY, CDR2 SVGAGI. This CDR3 is built from 12 residues. CDR3: CASSSTSWELFF. The CDR3 DNA reads TGTGCCAGCAGTTCGACATCGTGGGAGCTGTTTTTT.

The J gene is TRBJ2-7, the V gene TRBV6-6, with 8 bases lining up with TRBD1. Germline V CDR1 and CDR2: MNHNY, SVGAGI (reference sequence). The CDR3 consists of 15 residues. V gave up 0 bases and J gave up 3 bases; unmatched junction bases: 4. The CDR3 reads CASSYSTGAFYEQYF. The CDR3 DNA sequence: TGTGCCAGCAGTTACTCGACAGGGGCCTTCTACGAGCAGTACTTC.

In its sample, this clone was seen a few times. The chain is built from TRBV25-1 and TRBJ1-6; 8 bases line up with TRBD1. This CDR3 contains 12 residues. From germline, CDR1 is MGHDK and CDR2 SYGVNS. With 8 bases clipped from V and 9 bases from J, the junction kept 3 bases outside the gene matches. In DNA form, the CDR3 reads TGTGCCAGCCAAACAGGGGGTTCACCCCTCCACTTT. Residues: CASQTGGSPLHF.

This chain joins TRBV10-1 and TRBJ1-3; no clear D. Trimming took off 2 bases at V and 0 bases at J, with 8 bases between the two ends. The CDR3 covers 15 residues. Germline loops: CDR1 WNHNN, CDR2 SYGVQD (reference sequence). CDR3 amino acids: CASSEGLNSGNTIYF. The CDR3 bases are TGCGCCAGCAGTGAGGGACTGAACTCTGGAAACACCATATATTTT.

This clone came up a few times. The rearrangement links TRBV28 to TRBJ1-2; TRBD1 matches at 7 bases. The CDR3 extends over 11 amino acids. J was trimmed by 6 bases and V by 8 bases; bases with no gene match: 3. Germline CDR1 and CDR2: MDHEN and SYDVKM. The CDR3 nucleotides read TGTGCCAGCCTCACAGGGGATGGCTACACCTTC. This encodes CASLTGDGYTF.